The 17 T cell receptor beta chains in this list originate from one sample, sequenced in a study of technical replicates of blood from a handful of donors. Libraries were prepared by immunoSEQ multiplex PCR; TCRdb keeps only in-frame clonotypes and omits some of them. The data show roughly 11,000 clones, roughly 93% seen once. The sequenced sample was PBMCs. The receptors shown here come from a human donor in good health.

The J gene is TRBJ2-7, the V gene TRBV11-3; D may be TRBD1 (5 bases). Trimming left V 8 bases short and J 6 bases short, with 17 bases between. The CDR3 totals 13 residues. Germline V gives CDR1 SGHNT, CDR2 YENEEA. Here the CDR3 DNA reads TGTGCCAGCTCCCCGGCAGGGCAGACCGAGCAGTACTTC. It translates to CASSPAGQTEQYF.

In this sample, this clone turned up once. The genes are TRBV14 and TRBJ2-1, with TRBD2 matching 13 bases. In germline, CDR1 is SGHDN, CDR2 FVKESK. Trimming cost V 4 bases and J 0 bases; bases outside gene matches: 12. This CDR3 comprises 20 residues. CDR3 DNA: TGTGCCAGCAGCCCACATCCGGGACTAGCGGGGTATCACTCCTACAATGAGCAGTTCTTC. It encodes CASSPHPGLAGYHSYNEQFF.

The CDR3 DNA follows: TGTGCCAGCAGGACAGGGAGTTCTAGCGTAGAGACCCAGTACTTC. Protein product: CASRTGSSSVETQYF. V gene TRBV27 combines with J gene TRBJ2-5; possibly TRBD1 for D (7 bases). V lost 6 bases and J lost 4, with 18 bases in between. The germline gives CDR1 MNHEY, CDR2 SMNVEV (reference sequence). This CDR3 has 15 amino acids.

This chain links TRBV10-1 with TRBJ2-7, with a tentative D call TRBD1 (6 bases). Germline CDR1 WNHNN, CDR2 SYGVQD (reference sequence). This CDR3 has 16 residues. Trimming removed 10 bases from V and 0 bases from J, with 22 bases in between. The CDR3 sequence: CATLTTGQVLSYEQYF. The DNA of the CDR3 is TGCGCCACCCTGACTACGGGACAAGTCCTCTCCTACGAGCAGTACTTC.

The V and J genes are TRBV18 and TRBJ2-7; no clear D gene. The CDR3 is made up of 15 amino acids. The V end lost 1 base, the J end lost 3 bases, and 13 bases lay between the germline ends. Germline V gives CDR1 KGHSH, CDR2 LQKENI. The CDR3 nucleotides read TGTGCCAGCTCACCACAGAACAGACCGCGCTACGAGCAGTACTTC. Translating it yields CASSPQNRPRYEQYF.

This chain links TRBV5-6 with TRBJ2-1, with 13 positions matching TRBD2. The V and J ends lost 3 bases and 3 bases, in that order; junction bases with no gene match: 12. CDR3 size: 19 residues. CDR1 is SGHDT and CDR2 is YYEEEE in the germline V gene. CDR3 amino acids: CASSSGLAGVLRNYNEQFF. CDR3 DNA sequence: TGTGCCAGCAGCTCTGGACTAGCGGGAGTTTTAAGGAACTACAATGAGCAGTTCTTC.

This chain joins TRBV5-1 and TRBJ1-4; TRBD1 agrees at 7 bases. The CDR3 covers 15 residues. Germline V gene sequence: CDR1 SGHRS, CDR2 YFSETQ. Trimming took 3 bases from V and 0 from J; bases not matched to a gene: 2. CDR3 in amino acids: CASSSQGATNEKLFF. The CDR3 bases are TGCGCCAGCAGCTCGCAGGGGGCAACTAATGAAAAACTGTTTTTT.

The V call is TRBV5-1, the J call TRBJ1-1; possibly TRBD1 for D (6 bases). In germline, CDR1 is SGHRS, CDR2 YFSETQ. CDR3 length: 15 residues. Deletions cut 4 bases from V and 1 base from J, with 14 bases between. CDR3 in DNA: TGCGCCAGCAGCCAATGGACAGCCACGAACACTGAAGCTTTCTTT. It encodes CASSQWTATNTEAFF.

The J gene is TRBJ1-4, the V gene TRBV10-2, with 7 bases identical to TRBD1. V was clipped by 6 bases and J by 8 bases; unmatched bases: 15. The CDR3 length is 16 residues. Germline-derived CDR1 and CDR2 are WSHSY and SAAADI. In DNA form, the CDR3 reads TGCGCCAGCAGCGGAAGACAGGGTACGCTCCGGGAAAAACTGTTTTTT. It yields the protein CASSGRQGTLREKLFF.

Here the CDR3 reads CAWSGTGNTEAFF. CDR3 nucleotides: TGTGCCTGGAGCGGGACTGGGAACACTGAAGCTTTCTTT. The chain is built from TRBV30 and TRBJ1-1; D is possibly TRBD1 (5 bases). Germline V lookup: CDR1 GTSNPN, CDR2 SVGIG (reference sequence). V gave up 3 bases and J gave up 1 base, with 9 bases separating them. This CDR3 contains 13 residues.

J is TRBJ2-7 and V is TRBV7-9; D gene unclear. CDR1 and CDR2 (germline): SEHNR, FQNEAQ (reference sequence). Trimming shortened V by 5 bases and J by 4 bases, and 12 bases separated the two germline ends. The CDR3 is 13 amino acids. CDR3 bases: TGTGCCAGCAGCCCTCCGATAGTGTACGAGCAGTACTTC. Residues: CASSPPIVYEQYF.

The gene calls are TRBV10-3 and TRBJ2-3, with 9 bases matching TRBD2. Germline CDR1 and CDR2: ENHRY and SYGVKD. J gave up 0 bases and V 3 bases, and 7 bases lay outside the gene matches. CDR3 size: 17 residues. As DNA, the CDR3 is TGTGCCATCAGTGACGGCGGGAGGGCCTCTAGCACAGATACGCAGTATTTT. Protein product: CAISDGGRASSTDTQYF.

This sequence joins TRBV7-9 and TRBJ2-1; D gene unclear. With 6 bases removed from V and 7 bases from J, the gap between germline ends came to 13 bases. Germline V gene sequence: CDR1 SEHNR, CDR2 FQNEAQ (reference sequence). The CDR3 consists of 13 residues. DNA for the CDR3: TGTGCCAGCAGACCCTTTGCCGGGAATGAGCAGTTCTTC. Protein: CASRPFAGNEQFF.

This clone was found once. The rearrangement joins TRBV6-1 to TRBJ2-7, with 7 bases aligning to TRBD1. The CDR3 runs to 16 residues. After removal of 1 base from V and 2 bases from J, the junction contained 8 bases not matched to a gene. Germline V lookup: CDR1 MNHNS, CDR2 SASEGT. The CDR3 nucleotides read TGTGCCAGCAGTGAAGGGGACAGACGTACAGCCTACGAGCAGTACTTC. Amino acid sequence: CASSEGDRRTAYEQYF.

This chain links TRBV19 with TRBJ1-2; 7 bases map to TRBD1. Germline values: CDR1 LNHDA, CDR2 SQIVND (reference sequence). This CDR3 has 13 amino acids. After removal of 11 bases from V and 4 bases from J, the junction contained 10 bases not matched to a gene. The chain's CDR3 is CACGQDPPYGYTF. DNA for the CDR3: TGTGCCTGCGGACAGGACCCTCCCTATGGCTACACCTTC.

The rearrangement joins TRBV7-9 to TRBJ1-2, with 7 bases lining up with TRBD1. Trimming at V came to 5 bases and at J to 3 bases, leaving 12 bases not matched to a gene. The CDR3 sequence is 16 residues long. From germline, CDR1 is SEHNR and CDR2 FQNEAQ (reference sequence). CDR3 amino acids: CASSLIVEGADYGYTF. The CDR3 nucleotides read TGTGCCAGCAGCCTAATTGTTGAGGGGGCTGACTATGGCTACACCTTC.

The chain joins TRBV30 to TRBJ2-2; D call uncertain. The ends were cut back, 0 bases at V and 6 bases at J, with 8 bases in the middle. The length of the CDR3 is 13 residues. Looked up from germline, CDR1 is GTSNPN and CDR2 is SVGIG (reference sequence). CDR3 in amino acids: CAWSVRLPGELFF. In DNA, the CDR3 is TGTGCCTGGAGTGTACGACTGCCCGGGGAGCTGTTTTTT.